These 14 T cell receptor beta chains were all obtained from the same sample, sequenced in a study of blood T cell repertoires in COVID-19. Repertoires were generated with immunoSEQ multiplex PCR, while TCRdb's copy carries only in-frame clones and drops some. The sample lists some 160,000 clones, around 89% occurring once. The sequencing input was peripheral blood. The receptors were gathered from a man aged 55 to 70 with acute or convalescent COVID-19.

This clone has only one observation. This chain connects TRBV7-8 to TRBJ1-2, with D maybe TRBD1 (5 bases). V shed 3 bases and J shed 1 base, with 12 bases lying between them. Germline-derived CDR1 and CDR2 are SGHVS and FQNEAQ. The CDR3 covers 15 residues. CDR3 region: CASSFIRGGNYGYTF. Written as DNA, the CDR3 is TGTGCCAGCAGCTTTATAAGGGGCGGTAACTATGGCTACACCTTC.

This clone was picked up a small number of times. The DNA of the CDR3 is TGCAGCGTTGTAACAGGGCCCAACGAGCAGTACTTC. Translating it yields CSVVTGPNEQYF. This rearrangement joins TRBV29-1 to TRBJ2-7; the D gene is possibly TRBD1 (6 bases). Trimming stripped 4 bases from V and 5 bases from J, with 12 bases between. Germline CDR1 and CDR2: SQVTM and ANQGSEA. This CDR3 comprises 12 residues.

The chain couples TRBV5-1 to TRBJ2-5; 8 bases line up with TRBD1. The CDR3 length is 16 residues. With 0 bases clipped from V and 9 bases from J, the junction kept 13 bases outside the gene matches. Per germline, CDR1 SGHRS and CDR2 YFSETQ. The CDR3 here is CASSLVGTGQGDSQYF. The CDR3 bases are TGCGCCAGCAGCTTGGTGGGTACCGGACAGGGAGATTCCCAGTACTTC.

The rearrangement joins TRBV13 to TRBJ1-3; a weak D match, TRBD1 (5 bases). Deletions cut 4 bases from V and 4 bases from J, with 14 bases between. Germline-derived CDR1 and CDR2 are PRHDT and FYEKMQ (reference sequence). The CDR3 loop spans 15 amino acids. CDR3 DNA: TGTGCCAGCAGCTCGAACCAGGGTTCCGGAAACACCATATATTTT. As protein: CASSSNQGSGNTIYF.

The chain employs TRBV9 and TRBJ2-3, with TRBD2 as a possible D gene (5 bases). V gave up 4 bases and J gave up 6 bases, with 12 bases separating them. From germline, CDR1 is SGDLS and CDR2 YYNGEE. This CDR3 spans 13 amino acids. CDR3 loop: CASSSLRGDTQYF. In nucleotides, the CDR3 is TGTGCCAGCAGCTCCTTAAGAGGGGATACGCAGTATTTT.

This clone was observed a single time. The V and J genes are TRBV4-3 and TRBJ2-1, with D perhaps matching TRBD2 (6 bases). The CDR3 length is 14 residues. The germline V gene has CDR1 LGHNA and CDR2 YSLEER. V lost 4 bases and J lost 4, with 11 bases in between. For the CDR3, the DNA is TGCGCCAGCAGCCTCGGGAGAGATTACAATGAGCAGTTCTTC. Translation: CASSLGRDYNEQFF.

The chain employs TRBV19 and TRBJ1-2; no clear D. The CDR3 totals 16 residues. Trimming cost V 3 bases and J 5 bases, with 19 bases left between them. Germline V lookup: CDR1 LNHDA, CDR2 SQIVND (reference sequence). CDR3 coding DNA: TGTGCCAGTAGTATTACCTCACATGACACCCAGTATGGCTACACCTTC. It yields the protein CASSITSHDTQYGYTF.

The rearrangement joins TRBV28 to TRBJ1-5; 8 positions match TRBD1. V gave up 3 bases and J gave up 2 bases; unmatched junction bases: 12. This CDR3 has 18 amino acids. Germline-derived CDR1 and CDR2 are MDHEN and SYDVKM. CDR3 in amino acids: CASSFGQGVMLGNQPQHF. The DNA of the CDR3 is TGTGCCAGCAGTTTCGGACAGGGTGTCATGTTAGGCAATCAGCCCCAGCATTTT.

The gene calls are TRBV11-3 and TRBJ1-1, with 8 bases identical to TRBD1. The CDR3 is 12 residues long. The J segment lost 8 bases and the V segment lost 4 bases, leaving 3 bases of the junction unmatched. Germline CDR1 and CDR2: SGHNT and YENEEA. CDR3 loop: CASSSRTGEAFF. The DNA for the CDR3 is TGTGCCAGCAGCTCCAGGACAGGGGAAGCTTTCTTT.

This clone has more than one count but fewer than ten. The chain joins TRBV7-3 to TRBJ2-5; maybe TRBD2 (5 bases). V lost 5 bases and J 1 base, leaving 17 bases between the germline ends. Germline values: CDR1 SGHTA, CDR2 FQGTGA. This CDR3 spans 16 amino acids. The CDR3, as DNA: TGTGCCAGCAGCCCGGACTCCTCTCGGGCCCAAGAGACCCAGTACTTC. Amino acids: CASSPDSSRAQETQYF.

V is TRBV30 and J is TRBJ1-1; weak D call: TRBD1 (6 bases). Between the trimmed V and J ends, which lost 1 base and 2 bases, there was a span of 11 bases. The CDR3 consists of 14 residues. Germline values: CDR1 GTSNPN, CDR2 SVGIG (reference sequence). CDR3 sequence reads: CAWSEGQPNTEAFF. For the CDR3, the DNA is TGTGCCTGGAGTGAGGGACAACCAAACACTGAAGCTTTCTTT.

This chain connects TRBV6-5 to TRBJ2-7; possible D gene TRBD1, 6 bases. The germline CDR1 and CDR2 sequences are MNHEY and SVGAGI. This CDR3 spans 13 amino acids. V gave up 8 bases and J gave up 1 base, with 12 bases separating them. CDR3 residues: CASGPDRSYEQYF. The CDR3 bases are TGTGCCAGCGGCCCCGACAGGTCCTACGAGCAGTACTTC.

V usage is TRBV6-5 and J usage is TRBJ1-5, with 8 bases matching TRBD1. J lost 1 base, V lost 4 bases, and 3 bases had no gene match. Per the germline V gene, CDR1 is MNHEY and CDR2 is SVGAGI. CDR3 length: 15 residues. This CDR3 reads CASSWTGKSNQPQHF. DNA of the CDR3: TGTGCCAGCAGTTGGACAGGGAAAAGCAATCAGCCCCAGCATTTT.

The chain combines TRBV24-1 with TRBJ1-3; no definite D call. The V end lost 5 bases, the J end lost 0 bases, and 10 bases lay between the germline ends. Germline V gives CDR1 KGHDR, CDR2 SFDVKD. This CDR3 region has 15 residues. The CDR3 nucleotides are TGTGCCACCAGTGTCCGGGAAACCTCTGGAAACACCATATATTTT. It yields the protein CATSVRETSGNTIYF.